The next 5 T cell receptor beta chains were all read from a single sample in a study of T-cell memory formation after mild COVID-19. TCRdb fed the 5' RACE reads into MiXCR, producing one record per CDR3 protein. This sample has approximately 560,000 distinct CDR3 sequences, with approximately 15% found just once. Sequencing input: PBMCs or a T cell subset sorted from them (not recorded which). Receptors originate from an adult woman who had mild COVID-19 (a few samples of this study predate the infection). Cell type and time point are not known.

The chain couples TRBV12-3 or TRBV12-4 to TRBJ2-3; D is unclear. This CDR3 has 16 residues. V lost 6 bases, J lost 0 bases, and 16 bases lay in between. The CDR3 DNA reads TGTGCCAGCAGGCTCTCGACTGCAGGTAGCACAGATACGCAGTATTTT. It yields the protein CASRLSTAGSTDTQYF.

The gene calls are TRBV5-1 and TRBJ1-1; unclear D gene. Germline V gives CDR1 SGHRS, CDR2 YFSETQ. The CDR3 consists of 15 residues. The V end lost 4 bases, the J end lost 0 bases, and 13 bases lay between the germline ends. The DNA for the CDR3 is TGCGCCAGCAGCCCTGGTGGGGTCATGAACACTGAAGCTTTCTTT. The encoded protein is CASSPGGVMNTEAFF.

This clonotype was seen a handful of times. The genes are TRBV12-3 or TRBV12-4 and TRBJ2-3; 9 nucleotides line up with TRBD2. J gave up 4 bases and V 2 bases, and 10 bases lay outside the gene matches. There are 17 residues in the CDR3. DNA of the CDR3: TGTGCCAGCAGTTTACGGCGGGAGGGGGGATCACCAGATACGCAGTATTTT. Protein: CASSLRREGGSPDTQYF.

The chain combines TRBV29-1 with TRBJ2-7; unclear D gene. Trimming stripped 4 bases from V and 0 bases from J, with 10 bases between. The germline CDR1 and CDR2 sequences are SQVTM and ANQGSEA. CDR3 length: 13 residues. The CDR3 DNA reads TGCAGCGTTGTGAGTCAGAGCTCCTACGAGCAGTACTTC. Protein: CSVVSQSSYEQYF.

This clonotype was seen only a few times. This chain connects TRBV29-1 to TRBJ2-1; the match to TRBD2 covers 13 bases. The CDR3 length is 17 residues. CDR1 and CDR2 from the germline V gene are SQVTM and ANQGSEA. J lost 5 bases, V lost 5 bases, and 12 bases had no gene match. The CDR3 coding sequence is TGCAGCGTTAGACTAGCGGGGGGCCTTCGCACCAACAATGAGCAGTTCTTC. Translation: CSVRLAGGLRTNNEQFF.